The 30 T cell receptor beta chains listed next were all sequenced from one sample in a study of identical twins. TCRdb recomputed calls from the 5' RACE reads with MiXCR, one row per CDR3 protein. The table shows 700,000 or so distinct CDR3 sequences, with over 8.5% occurring only once. These same data were also listed under a study on yellow fever vaccine responses in identical twins.

The sample comprised PBMCs. The receptors stem from a woman between 18 and 30 years old in good health.

Many counts were recorded for this clonotype. The chain joins TRBV7-8 to TRBJ1-1; D gene uncertain. CDR3 length: 13 residues. Germline V lookup: CDR1 SGHVS, CDR2 FQNEAQ. Between the trimmed V and J ends, which lost 2 bases and 7 bases, there was a span of 11 bases. The CDR3 protein is CASSLRGQLEAFF. Here the CDR3 DNA reads TGTGCCAGCAGCTTAAGAGGTCAACTTGAAGCTTTCTTT.

The rearrangement links TRBV6-5 to TRBJ2-2; possibly TRBD2 for D (6 bases). The CDR3 spans 16 residues. The V end was cut by 0 bases, the J end by 3 bases, with 11 bases between. CDR1 is MNHEY and CDR2 is SVGAGI in the germline V gene. CDR3 protein: CASSYSTAGYTGELFF. The CDR3 coding sequence is TGTGCCAGCAGTTACTCGACGGCGGGATACACCGGGGAGCTGTTTTTT.

This clonotype was detected a few times. This chain joins TRBV12-3 or TRBV12-4 and TRBJ2-2, with D unclear. Trimming removed 3 bases from V and 6 bases from J, with 11 bases in between. This CDR3 has 14 residues. Here the CDR3 reads CASSFGGMAGELFF. In DNA form, the CDR3 reads TGTGCCAGCAGTTTTGGTGGAATGGCCGGGGAGCTGTTTTTT.

This clonotype has ten or more counts. V is TRBV4-1 and J is TRBJ2-3; D ambiguous. V was trimmed by 3 bases and J by 7 bases, leaving 5 bases between them. From germline, CDR1 is MGHRA and CDR2 YSYEKL. This CDR3 comprises 11 residues. CDR3: CASSQGYTQYF. CDR3 nucleotides: TGCGCCAGCAGCCAGGGTTATACGCAGTATTTT.

This clonotype was detected ten times or more. The chain links TRBV5-1 to TRBJ2-1; D is unclear. The CDR3 is 12 residues long. Germline values: CDR1 SGHRS, CDR2 YFSETQ. The V end lost 2 bases, the J end lost 7 bases, and 7 bases lay between the germline ends. The CDR3 here is CASSFYGNEQFF. In DNA, the CDR3 is TGCGCCAGCAGCTTCTATGGGAATGAGCAGTTCTTC.

The gene calls are TRBV29-1 and TRBJ2-5; TRBD2 aligns across 7 bases. The CDR3 extends over 13 amino acids. Germline CDR1 and CDR2: SQVTM and ANQGSEA. V shed 3 bases, J shed 3 bases, and the junction held 4 bases outside the gene matches. Written as DNA, the CDR3 is TGCAGCGTTGAGGGGAGGGATGAAGAGACCCAGTACTTC. It translates to CSVEGRDEETQYF.

This clonotype was counted a few times. The chain recombines TRBV4-2 with TRBJ1-6; no reliable D call. CDR3 size: 11 residues. The germline CDR1 and CDR2 sequences are LGHNA and YNFKEQ. V was cut by 3 bases and J by 12 bases, with 6 bases left in between. CDR3 loop: CASSQRGPLHF. The CDR3 coding sequence is TGTGCCAGCAGCCAGAGAGGACCCCTCCACTTT.

This clonotype was seen repeatedly, ten times or more. V and J are TRBV15 and TRBJ2-5, with D possibly matching TRBD1 (6 bases). Trimming took off 1 base at V and 4 bases at J, with 13 bases between the two ends. From germline, CDR1 is LNHNV and CDR2 YYDKDF (reference sequence). This CDR3 spans 15 amino acids. The CDR3, as DNA: TGTGCCACCAGCAGAGTCGGGACATTGCGAGAGACCCAGTACTTC. Translating gives CATSRVGTLRETQYF.

V gene TRBV2 combines with J gene TRBJ2-7; D is perhaps TRBD1 or TRBD2 (5 bases each). CDR1 SNHLY and CDR2 FYNNEI come from the germline V gene. Between the trimmed V and J ends, which lost 8 bases and 2 bases, there was a span of 16 bases. The CDR3 is 14 amino acids. DNA of the CDR3: TGTGCCAGCGTCCCCCGGGACGGTCCCTACGAGCAGTACTTC. Its translation: CASVPRDGPYEQYF.

There are many counts of this clonotype. J is TRBJ2-5 and V is TRBV29-1, with D hard to call. The CDR3 runs 12 residues. Germline CDR1 SQVTM, CDR2 ANQGSEA. Trimming left V 4 bases short and J 2 bases short, with 8 bases between. Here the CDR3 reads CSVGPGQETQYF. DNA for the CDR3: TGCAGCGTTGGGCCCGGACAAGAGACCCAGTACTTC.

This clonotype was detected only a few times. The rearrangement links TRBV28 to TRBJ2-7; 7 nucleotides line up with TRBD1. J was trimmed by 3 bases and V by 7 bases; bases with no gene match: 3. The CDR3 has 12 residues. CDR1 MDHEN and CDR2 SYDVKM come from the germline V gene. The CDR3 region is CASKPGGYEQYF. DNA for the CDR3: TGTGCCAGCAAACCAGGGGGCTACGAGCAGTACTTC.

This clonotype has a count of ten or more. The V call is TRBV21-1, the J call TRBJ1-2; TRBD1, the table's D call, lacks a check against the DNA. TRBV21-1 is a documented pseudogene. The CDR3 covers 18 residues. The CDR3 DNA reads as TGTGCCAGCAGCAAAGCCAATTACGGACAGGGGCTAAGGGATGGCTACACCTTC. It encodes CASSKANYGQGLRDGYTF.

This clonotype turned up a few times. This chain links TRBV11-1 with TRBJ2-2; D uncertain. Trimming removed 5 bases at V and 1 base at J, with 8 bases between. Germline V gene lookup returns CDR1 SGHAT and CDR2 FQDESV (reference sequence). This CDR3 region has 14 residues. The CDR3 sequence is CASSKIRNTGELFF. The CDR3 DNA follows: TGTGCCAGCAGCAAGATAAGGAACACCGGGGAGCTGTTTTTT.

The sample holds many counts of this clonotype. The chain employs TRBV28 and TRBJ2-7, with a possible D match to TRBD2 (5 bases). Germline assignment: CDR1 MDHEN and CDR2 SYDVKM. This CDR3 has 14 amino acids. V dropped 6 bases and J dropped 2 bases, with 14 bases sitting between them. Written as DNA, the CDR3 is TGTGCCAGCAGCTTTCCCGGGATGCCCTACGAGCAGTACTTC. It codes for CASSFPGMPYEQYF.

The V call is TRBV6-2 or TRBV6-3, the J call TRBJ2-5, with D tentatively TRBD2 (5 bases). Trimming shortened V by 6 bases and J by 1 base, and 21 bases separated the two germline ends. This CDR3 contains 17 residues. CDR1 MNHEY and CDR2 SVGEGT come from the germline V gene. The CDR3 DNA is TGTGCCAGCAGCCCCGGGGTAGTCTCAGCCGGCCAAGAGACCCAGTACTTC. It encodes CASSPGVVSAGQETQYF.

This clonotype was recorded at least ten times. The gene calls are TRBV12-3 or TRBV12-4 and TRBJ2-7; D is perhaps TRBD1 or TRBD2 (5 bases each). V was trimmed by 4 bases and J by 0 bases, leaving 7 bases between them. This CDR3 comprises 13 residues. The CDR3 DNA reads as TGTGCCAGCAGTTGGGACGGCTCCTACGAGCAGTACTTC. Residues: CASSWDGSYEQYF.

The rearrangement joins TRBV6-5 to TRBJ2-5, with D possibly matching TRBD2 (5 bases). This CDR3 is 14 amino acids long. Trimming removed 6 bases from V and 5 bases from J, with 16 bases in between. In germline, CDR1 is MNHEY, CDR2 SVGAGI. The CDR3: CASRNSGSLETQYF. The DNA for the CDR3 is TGTGCCAGCAGGAACTCGGGATCCCTGGAGACCCAGTACTTC.

The chain combines TRBV5-1 with TRBJ2-7; a weak D match, TRBD1 (6 bases). The CDR3 runs to 15 residues. Trimming pared 4 bases from V and 3 bases from J, leaving 17 bases between. The V gene's germline CDR1 is SGHRS and CDR2 YFSETQ. The CDR3 coding sequence is TGCGCCAGCAGCCCAACCGGGACAAGCTTCTACGAGCAGTACTTC. Translated, it gives CASSPTGTSFYEQYF.

This clonotype was detected a few times. This chain links TRBV7-9 with TRBJ2-5, with unresolved D. Trimming removed 5 bases from V and 2 bases from J, with 12 bases in between. Germline CDR1 reads SEHNR; CDR2 reads FQNEAQ (reference sequence). CDR3 length equals 14 residues. The CDR3 DNA sequence: TGTGCCAGCAGCCCCCGAAAAACACAAGAGACCCAGTACTTC. It encodes CASSPRKTQETQYF.

This clonotype was counted many times. This chain connects TRBV11-1 to TRBJ2-3, with 8 bases identical to TRBD2. Unmatched junction bases numbered 17, after V lost 4 bases and J lost 2 bases. Per the germline V gene, CDR1 is SGHAT and CDR2 is FQDESV (reference sequence). The CDR3 runs 19 residues. The CDR3 nucleotides read TGTGCCAGCAGCTCGGTAGAGGGGCATCTAGCGGGTGTCACAGATACGCAGTATTTT. This encodes CASSSVEGHLAGVTDTQYF.

About this clonotype itself: The junction does not match germline at one end; this may be a read error. The chain carries TRBV30 and TRBJ1-2, with 7 bases fitting TRBD1. This CDR3 is 13 amino acids long. CDR1 and CDR2 from the germline V gene are GTSNPN and SVGIG (reference sequence). CDR3 protein: CAWIPQGVLAARF. The CDR3 DNA reads TGTGCCTGGATCCCGCAGGGGGTTTTAGCGGCTCGCTTC.

This chain links TRBV7-9 with TRBJ1-5, with unresolved D. V lost 6 bases and J 4 bases, leaving 10 bases between the germline ends. CDR3 size: 13 residues. Germline lookup yields CDR1 SEHNR and CDR2 FQNEAQ (reference sequence). The CDR3 protein is CASRLSQNQPQHF. CDR3 bases: TGTGCCAGCAGGCTCAGCCAAAATCAGCCCCAGCATTTT. Variable domain in full (rest from reference TRBV7-9 and TRBJ1-5): DTGVSQNPRHKITKRGQNVTFRCDPISEHNRLYWYRQTLGQGPEFLTYFQNEAQLEKSRLLSDRFSAERPKGSFSTLEIQRTEQGDSAMYLCASRLSQNQPQHFGDGTRLSIL.

The chain combines TRBV20-1 with TRBJ2-3, with 9 bases aligning to TRBD2. The germline V gene has CDR1 DFQATT and CDR2 SNEGSKA (reference sequence). V lost 3 bases and J lost 6; bases outside the gene matches: 7. CDR3 size: 14 residues. CDR3 coding DNA: TGCAGTGCTAGGGCTAGCGGGACGGGGGATACGCAGTATTTT. Encoded protein: CSARASGTGDTQYF.

This clonotype was observed a handful of times. V and J are TRBV7-2 and TRBJ2-3, with 13 bases identical to TRBD2. The V segment lost 5 bases and the J segment 11 bases; nucleotides outside the gene matches: 10. The CDR3 contains 15 residues. Germline-derived CDR1 and CDR2 are SGHTA and FQGNSA. The CDR3 loop reads CASSIWTSGGGMQYF. The CDR3 DNA follows: TGTGCCAGCAGCATTTGGACTAGCGGGGGCGGAATGCAGTATTTT. Based on the CDR3 plus reference TRBV7-2 and TRBJ2-3, the full variable domain is GAGVSQSPSNKVTEKGKDVELRCDPISGHTALYWYRQSLGQGLEFLIYFQGNSAPDKSGLPSDRFSAERTGGSVSTLTIQRTQQEDSAVYLCASSIWTSGGGMQYFGPGTRLTVL.

This rearrangement joins TRBV19 to TRBJ2-3; 10 positions match TRBD2. Germline loops: CDR1 LNHDA, CDR2 SQIVND (reference sequence). V was clipped by 10 bases and J by 2 bases; unmatched bases: 12. The CDR3 is 16 amino acids. The CDR3 nucleotides read TGTGCCACTAGGGCTAGCGGGAGCCGACTCACAGATACGCAGTATTTT. It yields the protein CATRASGSRLTDTQYF.

The chain couples TRBV18 to TRBJ2-7; TRBD2 matches at 7 bases. Germline loops: CDR1 KGHSH, CDR2 LQKENI. V lost 3 bases and J lost 1; bases outside the gene matches: 21. The CDR3 runs to 20 residues. The CDR3 bases are TGTGCCAGCTCACCCTTCGAGGGAGCGGGAATCCCCTCAGGGTCCTACGAGCAGTACTTC. The encoded protein is CASSPFEGAGIPSGSYEQYF.

The sample holds a few counts of this clonotype. This rearrangement joins TRBV7-2 to TRBJ1-5; the D is unclear. Trimming stripped 8 bases from V and 5 bases from J, with 16 bases between. The CDR3 length is 14 residues. The germline CDR1 and CDR2 sequences are SGHTA and FQGNSA. Written as DNA, the CDR3 is TGTGCCAGCGGCCCCCCAACGGAGGATCAGCCCCAGCATTTT. Translating it yields CASGPPTEDQPQHF. The whole variable domain, filled in from reference TRBV7-2 and TRBJ1-5, reads GAGVSQSPSNKVTEKGKDVELRCDPISGHTALYWYRQSLGQGLEFLIYFQGNSAPDKSGLPSDRFSAERTGGSVSTLTIQRTQQEDSAVYLCASGPPTEDQPQHFGDGTRLSIL.

This clonotype was recorded at least ten times. J is TRBJ1-1 and V is TRBV7-2; TRBD1 aligns across 8 bases. Trimming removed 6 bases from V and 3 bases from J; junction bases left unmatched: 6. CDR3 length: 14 residues. CDR1 SGHTA and CDR2 FQGNSA come from the germline V gene. CDR3 loop: CASRQDRADTEAFF. The CDR3 region has the DNA TGTGCCAGCAGACAGGACAGGGCTGACACTGAAGCTTTCTTT.

The gene calls are TRBV11-2 and TRBJ1-5, with D possibly TRBD1 on 5 matching bases. V was clipped by 5 bases and J by 5 bases, with 7 bases between them. CDR1 is SGHAT, CDR2 FQNNGV, per germline. The CDR3 runs to 12 residues. The CDR3 DNA reads as TGTGCCAGCAGCGGGGGGGATCAGCCCCAGCATTTT. The encoded protein is CASSGGDQPQHF. Variable domain in full (rest from reference TRBV11-2 and TRBJ1-5): EAGVAQSPRYKIIEKRQSVAFWCNPISGHATLYWYQQILGQGPKLLIQFQNNGVVDDSQLPKDRFSAERLKGVDSTLKIQPAKLEDSAVYLCASSGGDQPQHFGDGTRLSIL.

This clonotype was recorded at least ten times. V is TRBV3-1 and J is TRBJ2-3; perhaps D is TRBD1 or TRBD2 (5 bases each). The CDR3 length is 16 residues. Germline V gene lookup returns CDR1 LGHDT and CDR2 YNNKEL (reference sequence). Trimming removed 0 bases from V and 0 bases from J, with 10 bases in between. In DNA, the CDR3 is TGTGCCAGCAGCCAAGATTCGAGGGGAAGCACAGATACGCAGTATTTT. It yields the protein CASSQDSRGSTDTQYF.